This TCR beta chain was captured by sequencing in a study of Ad26.COV2.S vaccination and SARS-CoV-2 variants. Looking at the study overall: Enrolled in COV1001, the donor was in the Ad26.COV2.S trial arm, which received the vaccine. Participants got Ad26.COV2.S intramuscularly, once or twice 56 days apart.

Documented treatment: about 20 received Ad26.COV2.S at low or high dose, single or two shots; about 5 received placebo; per-sample allocation not given. Sampling was performed 63 days after the first vaccine or placebo injection. An Ad26 vector was used to express Wuhan-strain SARS-CoV-2 spike as the vaccine. The V end lost 1 base, the J end lost 4 bases, and 7 bases lay between the germline ends. There are 13 residues in the CDR3. The V gene's germline CDR1 is MGHDK and CDR2 SYGVNS. Notes on the study in general: Vaccinees showed greater spike-specific TCR breadth than placebo recipients.

Concerning this clone: The antigen remains unidentified.

Some clones are missing from TCRdb's copy, which holds only in-frame ones; the method was immunoSEQ multiplex PCR. The table lists under 500,000 clones, around 93% of them singletons. The chain employs TRBV25-1 and TRBJ1-2; D is unresolved. The receptor was isolated from a person between 18 and 59 years old who received the Ad26.COV2.S COVID-19 vaccine or a placebo. The sequencing used peripheral blood, collected in a trial of Ad26.COV2.S vaccine versus placebo. CDR3 amino acids: CASSEWLPYGYTF. CDR3 coding DNA: TGTGCCAGCAGTGAATGGCTCCCCTATGGCTACACCTTC.